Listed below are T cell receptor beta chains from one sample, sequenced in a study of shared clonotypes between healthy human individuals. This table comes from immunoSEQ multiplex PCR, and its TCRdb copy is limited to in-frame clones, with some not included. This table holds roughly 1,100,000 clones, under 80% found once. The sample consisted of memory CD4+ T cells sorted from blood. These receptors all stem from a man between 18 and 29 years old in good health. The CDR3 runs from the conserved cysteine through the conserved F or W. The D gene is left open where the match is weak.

CAWSGHNNSPLHF	TGTGCCTGGAGTGGGCACAATAATTCACCCCTCCACTTT	.	TRBV30	TRBJ1-6
CAWSPTGPYEQYF	TGTGCCTGGAGCCCTACGGGCCCTTACGAGCAGTACTTC	.	TRBV30	TRBJ2-7
CASSDPDRDHSTSYEQYF	TGTGCCAGCAGTGACCCGGACAGGGACCACTCCACCTCCTACGAGCAGTACTTC	TRBD1	TRBV6-4	TRBJ2-7
CAISKSENTEAFF	TGTGCCATCAGTAAGTCAGAGAACACTGAAGCTTTCTTT	.	TRBV10-3	TRBJ1-1
CASSGGGKETQYF	TGTGCCAGCAGTGGCGGCGGAAAAGAGACCCAGTACTTC	.	TRBV6-1	TRBJ2-5
CASRDREIGNSPLHF	TGTGCCAGCAGAGACAGGGAAATCGGTAATTCACCCCTCCACTTT	TRBD1	TRBV28	TRBJ1-6
CASSEVSDTQYF	TGTGCCAGCAGCGAAGTGTCCGATACGCAGTATTTT	.	TRBV7-9	TRBJ2-3
CASSPWDRGNYGYTF	TGTGCCAGCAGCCCCTGGGACAGGGGGAATTATGGCTACACCTTC	TRBD1	TRBV5-4	TRBJ1-2
CASSLLSSYNSPLHF	TGTGCCAGCAGCTTGTTGTCATCTTATAATTCACCCCTCCACTTT	.	TRBV5-4	TRBJ1-6
CASSTTGGPNYGYTF	TGTGCCAGCAGTACCACAGGGGGACCTAACTATGGCTACACCTTC	TRBD1	TRBV28	TRBJ1-2
CASSLQGGETQYF	TGTGCCAGCAGTTTACAGGGGGGAGAGACCCAGTACTTC	.	TRBV27	TRBJ2-5
CAISESWGPDTQYF	TGTGCCATCAGTGAGTCGTGGGGCCCAGATACGCAGTATTTT	.	TRBV10-3	TRBJ2-3
CASSGPGPAEQFF	TGTGCCAGCAGTGGCCCCGGGCCAGCCGAGCAGTTCTTC	.	TRBV6-1	TRBJ2-1
CASSPRRNTEAFF	TGTGCCAGCAGTCCCCGCCGGAACACTGAAGCTTTCTTT	.	TRBV28	TRBJ1-1
CASSLSDRGGTDTQYF	TGTGCCAGCAGCTTGTCCGACAGGGGCGGGACAGATACGCAGTATTTT	TRBD1	TRBV5-4	TRBJ2-3
CASSPLGFSGNTIYF	TGTGCCAGCTCACCACTGGGGTTCTCTGGAAACACCATATATTTT	.	TRBV18	TRBJ1-3